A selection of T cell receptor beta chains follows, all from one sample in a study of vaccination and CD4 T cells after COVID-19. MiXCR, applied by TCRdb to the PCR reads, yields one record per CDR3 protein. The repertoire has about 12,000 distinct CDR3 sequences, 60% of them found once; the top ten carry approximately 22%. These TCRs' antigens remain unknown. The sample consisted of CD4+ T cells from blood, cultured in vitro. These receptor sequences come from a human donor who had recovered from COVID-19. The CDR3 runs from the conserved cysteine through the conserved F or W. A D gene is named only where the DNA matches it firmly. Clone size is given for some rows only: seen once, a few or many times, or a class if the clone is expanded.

cdr3_nt: TGTGCCACTCGATCACGGGACAGGAACTATGGCTACACCTTC
cdr3_aa: CATRSRDRNYGYTF
j_call: TRBJ1-2
clone_size: few
v_call: TRBV6-1
d_call: TRBD1

cdr3_nt: TGTGCCAGTAGTCCCGTCTCGAGCACAGATACGCAGTATTTT
cdr3_aa: CASSPVSSTDTQYF
j_call: TRBJ2-3
clone_size: .
v_call: TRBV19
d_call: .

cdr3_nt: TGCAGCCCCGGACAGGGAAGCTCACCCCTCCACTTT
cdr3_aa: CSPGQGSSPLHF
j_call: TRBJ1-6
clone_size: .
v_call: TRBV20-1
d_call: TRBD1

cdr3_nt: TGTGCCAGCAGTACGGGACAGGGCGACTATGGCTACACCTTC
cdr3_aa: CASSTGQGDYGYTF
j_call: TRBJ1-2
clone_size: .
v_call: TRBV12-3/TRBV12-4
d_call: TRBD1

cdr3_nt: TGTGCCAGCAGTGCATCTGGGGGTTCGTTTCGGGCTTTCTTT
cdr3_aa: CASSASGGSFRAFF
j_call: TRBJ1-1
clone_size: .
v_call: TRBV25-1
d_call: .

cdr3_nt: TGCAGTGCAAGACTAGCGGGAGGGCCCCAGTCGAACACCGGGGAGCTGTTTTTT
cdr3_aa: CSARLAGGPQSNTGELFF
j_call: TRBJ2-2
clone_size: .
v_call: TRBV20-1
d_call: TRBD2

cdr3_nt: TGTGCCAGCATTACAGGAATGAGGGATTCACCCCTCCACTTT
cdr3_aa: CASITGMRDSPLHF
j_call: TRBJ1-6
clone_size: .
v_call: TRBV28
d_call: .

cdr3_nt: TGCAGTGCGGGATACAATGAGCAGTTCTTC
cdr3_aa: CSAGYNEQFF
j_call: TRBJ2-1
clone_size: .
v_call: TRBV20-1
d_call: .

cdr3_nt: TGTGCCAGCTATCAGGGGGAGATGAACACTGAAGCTTTCTTT
cdr3_aa: CASYQGEMNTEAFF
j_call: TRBJ1-1
clone_size: .
v_call: TRBV2
d_call: TRBD1

cdr3_nt: TGTGCCAGCAGAGGGTGGGCCAATCAGCCCCAGCATTTT
cdr3_aa: CASRGWANQPQHF
j_call: TRBJ1-5
clone_size: .
v_call: TRBV2
d_call: .

cdr3_nt: TGCAGTGCTAGAGACCCCGACGGCCGCGAGCAGTACTTC
cdr3_aa: CSARDPDGREQYF
j_call: TRBJ2-7
clone_size: .
v_call: TRBV20-1
d_call: .

cdr3_nt: TGCGCCAGCAGCGAAAACAGGTTCACCGGGGAGCTGTTTTTT
cdr3_aa: CASSENRFTGELFF
j_call: TRBJ2-2
clone_size: .
v_call: TRBV5-1
d_call: .

cdr3_nt: TGTGCCAGCAGCTTAAGGGCCGAAGAAGACTATGGCTACACCTTC
cdr3_aa: CASSLRAEEDYGYTF
j_call: TRBJ1-2
clone_size: few
v_call: TRBV7-3
d_call: .

cdr3_nt: TGTGCCAGCAGTCCCGGGACAGGTTATAGCAATCAGCCCCAGCATTTT
cdr3_aa: CASSPGTGYSNQPQHF
j_call: TRBJ1-5
clone_size: .
v_call: TRBV12-3/TRBV12-4
d_call: TRBD1

cdr3_nt: TGTGCCAGCAGTAGACCGGGACAGGGACACTCTGGAAACACCATATATTTT
cdr3_aa: CASSRPGQGHSGNTIYF
j_call: TRBJ1-3
clone_size: few
v_call: TRBV28
d_call: TRBD1

cdr3_nt: TGTGCCAGCAGGCACGGTAGGCGGGGCGCGAACACCGGGGAGCTGTTTTTT
cdr3_aa: CASRHGRRGANTGELFF
j_call: TRBJ2-2
clone_size: .
v_call: TRBV7-2
d_call: .

cdr3_nt: TGTGCCATCAGTGAGGGGACTAGCGGGAGCTACGAGCAGTACTTC
cdr3_aa: CAISEGTSGSYEQYF
j_call: TRBJ2-7
clone_size: .
v_call: TRBV10-3
d_call: TRBD2

cdr3_nt: TGTGCCAGCAGTATCTGGACAGCGTGGCAGCCCCAGCATTTT
cdr3_aa: CASSIWTAWQPQHF
j_call: TRBJ1-5
clone_size: once
v_call: TRBV28
d_call: .

cdr3_nt: TGTGCCAGCAGCTTAGCTGGGCGCTACGAGCAGTACTTC
cdr3_aa: CASSLAGRYEQYF
j_call: TRBJ2-7
clone_size: .
v_call: TRBV7-9
d_call: .

cdr3_nt: TGTGCCAGCAGCCCAGGGGGACTAGCGGGCGATAACTACGAGCAGTACTTC
cdr3_aa: CASSPGGLAGDNYEQYF
j_call: TRBJ2-7
clone_size: .
v_call: TRBV11-3
d_call: TRBD2

cdr3_nt: TGCAGTGCTAGCCCTAGCGCACCCCAGGGGGAGCAGTACTTC
cdr3_aa: CSASPSAPQGEQYF
j_call: TRBJ2-7
clone_size: few
v_call: TRBV20-1
d_call: .

cdr3_nt: TGTGCCAGCAGACCAAACCAAGACTACGAGCAGTACTTC
cdr3_aa: CASRPNQDYEQYF
j_call: TRBJ2-7
clone_size: few
v_call: TRBV27
d_call: .

cdr3_nt: TGTGCCAGCAGTTTTATACTAGCGGGAGTTGTCGAGCAGTACTTC
cdr3_aa: CASSFILAGVVEQYF
j_call: TRBJ2-7
clone_size: once
v_call: TRBV27
d_call: TRBD2

cdr3_nt: TGTGCCAGCAGTACCCTTGGAGACACCATATATTTT
cdr3_aa: CASSTLGDTIYF
j_call: TRBJ1-3
clone_size: .
v_call: TRBV28
d_call: .

cdr3_nt: TGCAGTGCTAGAGATAAAGACAGGGTAGGCGGCTACACCTTC
cdr3_aa: CSARDKDRVGGYTF
j_call: TRBJ1-2
clone_size: medium-sized
v_call: TRBV20-1
d_call: TRBD1

cdr3_nt: TGTGCCAGCAGTTCAATACTAGCGGTTAACACAGATACGCAGTATTTT
cdr3_aa: CASSSILAVNTDTQYF
j_call: TRBJ2-3
clone_size: few
v_call: TRBV6-5
d_call: TRBD2

cdr3_nt: TGCAGTGCCAAGACCGGGACTTATTACACTGAAGCTTTCTTT
cdr3_aa: CSAKTGTYYTEAFF
j_call: TRBJ1-1
clone_size: .
v_call: TRBV20-1
d_call: .

cdr3_nt: TGTGCCAGCAGTGAGGGGACAGGGAGATACCGTGGGGGGGTAGGAGAGACCCAGTACTTC
cdr3_aa: CASSEGTGRYRGGVGETQYF
j_call: TRBJ2-5
clone_size: .
v_call: TRBV2
d_call: TRBD1

cdr3_nt: TGCAGTGCCGAGACATGGACTAGCGGGACCTACGAGCAGTACTTC
cdr3_aa: CSAETWTSGTYEQYF
j_call: TRBJ2-7
clone_size: few
v_call: TRBV20-1
d_call: TRBD2

cdr3_nt: TGTGCCAGCAGTTCCCTAGCGGGTTACCAAGAGACCCAGTACTTC
cdr3_aa: CASSSLAGYQETQYF
j_call: TRBJ2-5
clone_size: few
v_call: TRBV6-2/TRBV6-3
d_call: TRBD2

cdr3_nt: TGTGCCAGCAGTGCCCCTCGGGAAGGGCAAGAGACCCAGTACTTC
cdr3_aa: CASSAPREGQETQYF
j_call: TRBJ2-5
clone_size: .
v_call: TRBV25-1
d_call: .

cdr3_nt: TGTGCCTGGAGTGTACCGGGACGGGAGCCCCAGCATTTT
cdr3_aa: CAWSVPGREPQHF
j_call: TRBJ1-5
clone_size: .
v_call: TRBV30
d_call: .

cdr3_nt: TGTGCCAGCAGCCCTTACCTTAAGCGGGGTCAGAGGTGGTACGAGCAGTACTTC
cdr3_aa: CASSPYLKRGQRWYEQYF
j_call: TRBJ2-7
clone_size: .
v_call: TRBV6-1
d_call: TRBD2